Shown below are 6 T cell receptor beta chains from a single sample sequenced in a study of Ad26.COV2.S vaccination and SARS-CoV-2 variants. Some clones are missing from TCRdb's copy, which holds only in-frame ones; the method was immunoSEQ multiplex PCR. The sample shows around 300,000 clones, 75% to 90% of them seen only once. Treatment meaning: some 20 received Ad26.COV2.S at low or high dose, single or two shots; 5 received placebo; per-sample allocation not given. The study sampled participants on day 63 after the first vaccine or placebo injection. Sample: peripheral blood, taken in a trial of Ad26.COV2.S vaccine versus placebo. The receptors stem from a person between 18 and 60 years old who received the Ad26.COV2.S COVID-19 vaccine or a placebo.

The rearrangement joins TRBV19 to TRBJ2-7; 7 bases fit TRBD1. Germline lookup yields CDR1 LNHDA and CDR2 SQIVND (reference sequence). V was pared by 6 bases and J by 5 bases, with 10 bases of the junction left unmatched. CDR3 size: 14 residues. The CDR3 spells CASSTVIGGHEQYF. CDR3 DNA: TGTGCCAGTAGCACAGTTATAGGGGGCCACGAGCAGTACTTC.

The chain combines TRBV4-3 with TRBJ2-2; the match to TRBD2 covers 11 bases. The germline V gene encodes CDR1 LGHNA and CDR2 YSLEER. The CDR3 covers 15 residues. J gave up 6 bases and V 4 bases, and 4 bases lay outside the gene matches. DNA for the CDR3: TGCGCCAGCAGCCTTTCTAGCGGGGGGCCCGGGGAGCTGTTTTTT. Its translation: CASSLSSGGPGELFF.

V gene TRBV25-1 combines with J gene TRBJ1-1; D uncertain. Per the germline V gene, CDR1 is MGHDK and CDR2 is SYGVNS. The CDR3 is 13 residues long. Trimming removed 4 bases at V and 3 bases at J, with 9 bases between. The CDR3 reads CASSGLGYTEAFF. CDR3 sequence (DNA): TGTGCCAGCAGTGGTCTGGGATACACTGAAGCTTTCTTT.

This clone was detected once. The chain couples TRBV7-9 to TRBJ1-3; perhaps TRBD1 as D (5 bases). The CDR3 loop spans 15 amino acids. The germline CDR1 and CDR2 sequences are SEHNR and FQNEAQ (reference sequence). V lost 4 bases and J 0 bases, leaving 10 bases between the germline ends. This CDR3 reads CASSSGLFSGNTIYF. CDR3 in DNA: TGTGCCAGCAGCTCGGGACTGTTCTCTGGAAACACCATATATTTT.

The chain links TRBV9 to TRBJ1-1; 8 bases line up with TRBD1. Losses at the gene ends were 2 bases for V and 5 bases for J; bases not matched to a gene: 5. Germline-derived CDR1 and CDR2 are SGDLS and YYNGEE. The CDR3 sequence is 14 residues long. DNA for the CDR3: TGTGCCAGCAGCGTCGAGGACAGGGTTACTGAAGCTTTCTTT. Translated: CASSVEDRVTEAFF.

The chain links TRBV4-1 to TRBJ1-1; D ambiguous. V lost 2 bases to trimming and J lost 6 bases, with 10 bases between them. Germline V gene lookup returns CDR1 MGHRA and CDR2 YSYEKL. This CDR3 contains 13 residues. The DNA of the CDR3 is TGCGCCAGCAGCCAAACCGGAGTTCCTGAAGCTTTCTTT. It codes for CASSQTGVPEAFF.